The clone carrying this TCR beta chain was recorded at least ten times. The sample belongs to a study of neurological immune-mediated disorders. One entry per CDR3 protein results from TCRdb running MiXCR on the 5' RACE reads. This sample has about 80,000 distinct CDR3 sequences, with roughly 4.3% found just once. Noted time point: longitudinal time-point 3. V was clipped by 1 base and J by 4 bases; unmatched bases: 7. The CDR3 length is 15 residues. In germline, CDR1 is SGHRS, CDR2 YFSETQ. The origin of this receptor is a woman aged 55-70 years with multiple sclerosis. V usage is TRBV5-1 and J usage is TRBJ2-5; 7 bases are a match to TRBD1. Sequenced sample: PBMCs. CDR3 sequence: CASSLSAGGLETQYF. CDR3 coding DNA: TGCGCCAGCAGCTTGTCGGCAGGGGGTTTAGAGACCCAGTACTTC.